The rows below give T cell receptor beta chains drawn from one sample of a study of blood T cells in healthy people across ages. TCRdb itself ran the 5' RACE reads through MiXCR, one entry per CDR3 protein. The sample has 800,000 or so distinct CDR3 sequences; 20% to 25% are singletons. These same data were also listed under a study on T cells of mothers and their children.

The specimen sequenced was blood. These receptors were taken from a boy between 10 and 17 years old in good health. The CDR3 runs from the conserved cysteine through the conserved F or W.

V gene	J gene	CDR3 protein
TRBV10-3	TRBJ1-5	CAISVETGEPQHF
TRBV12-3/TRBV12-4	-	CASSFKTDAYEQYF
TRBV12-3/TRBV12-4	TRBJ2-5	CASSRQGLAETQYF
TRBV10-3	TRBJ2-5	CAISALAGAGEQYF
TRBV5-1	TRBJ1-1	CASSLDPTGPNTEAFF
TRBV29-1	-	CSVEDQDRIPYNEQFF
TRBV10-3	TRBJ2-5	CAISDRQQETQYF
TRBV10-3	TRBJ2-7	CAIRPGQTTPYEQYF
TRBV12-3/TRBV12-4	TRBJ2-7	CASSLIAGVYEQYF
TRBV15	-	CATSRDIYEQYF
TRBV5-5	-	CASSLATSGEETQYF
TRBV7-6	TRBJ2-2	CASSLAEDRGIGELFF
TRBV28	TRBJ1-4	CASSEGFNEKLFF
TRBV5-6	TRBJ1-6	CASSSGPYNSPLHF
TRBV7-6	TRBJ2-5	CASSLTLAGGLIQETQYF
TRBV28	TRBJ2-7	CASSLRNYEQYF
TRBV7-2	TRBJ2-1	CASGSGGSYNEQFF
TRBV7-7	TRBJ2-1	CASSLTRIGEQFF
TRBV12-3/TRBV12-4	TRBJ2-4	CASSLGQGAIQYF
TRBV7-2	TRBJ1-2	CASRPRPNLGSLHGYTF
TRBV11-2	TRBJ2-3	CASSLHRTTDTQYF
TRBV28	TRBJ1-2	CASSIASQGSYGYTF
TRBV3-1	TRBJ1-5	CASSQAGTENQPQHF
TRBV4-1	TRBJ2-7	CASSQDFSGRDEQYF
TRBV29-1	TRBJ1-2	CSVEVWVRDWANYGYTF
TRBV5-6	TRBJ2-7	CACSAKGQTYEQYF
TRBV20-1	TRBJ2-7	CSARVPGQDHYEQYF
TRBV20-1	TRBJ1-5	CSARTGLNQPQHF